This T cell receptor beta chain was sequenced during a study of T cell responses to AZD1222 COVID-19 vaccine. Study-level findings and limits: Dominant CD4 TCR responses targeted spike regions 160-218 and 743-854.

The table came from immunoSEQ multiplex PCR; TCRdb's copy has only in-frame clones and leaves some out. Here the sample spans over 100,000 clones, around 86% being singletons. This CDR3 region has 17 residues. On this clone: Its antigen is unidentified.

The sample in question was peripheral blood, obtained on day 0 of AZD1222 vaccination. The rearrangement links TRBV21-1 to TRBJ2-4; TRBD2 is taken as the D call from the table, unchecked against the DNA. TRBV21-1 constitutes a pseudogene. This clonotype originated in an adult in good health. CDR3: CASSKVLRTTAGNIQYF. CDR3 DNA sequence: TGTGCCAGCAGCAAAGTCCTTCGGACCACAGCGGGGAACATTCAGTACTTC.